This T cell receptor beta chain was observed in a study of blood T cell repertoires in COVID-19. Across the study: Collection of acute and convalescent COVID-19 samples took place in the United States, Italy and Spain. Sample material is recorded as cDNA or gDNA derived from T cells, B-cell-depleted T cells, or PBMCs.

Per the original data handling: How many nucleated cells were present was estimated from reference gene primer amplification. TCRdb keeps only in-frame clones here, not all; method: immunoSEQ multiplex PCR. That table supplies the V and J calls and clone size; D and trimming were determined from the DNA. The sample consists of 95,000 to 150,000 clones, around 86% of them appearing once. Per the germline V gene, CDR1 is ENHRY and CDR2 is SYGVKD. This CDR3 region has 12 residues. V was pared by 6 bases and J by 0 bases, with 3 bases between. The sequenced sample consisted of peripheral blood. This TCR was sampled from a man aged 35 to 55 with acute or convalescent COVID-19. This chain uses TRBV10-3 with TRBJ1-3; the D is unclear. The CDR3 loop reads CAIRSSGNTIYF. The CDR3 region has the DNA TGTGCCATCAGGAGCTCTGGAAACACCATATATTTT.